This T cell receptor beta chain appears in the sequencing data of a study of CD8+CD57+ T cells in acquired aplastic anemia. Overall study findings and caveats: For CD8+ Simpson's diversity, patients and controls showed no significant difference.

About this clonotype itself: Its antigen is undetermined.

CDR1 is SQVTM, CDR2 ANQGSEA, per germline. Trimming removed 0 bases from V and 8 bases from J, with 10 bases in between. The CDR3 runs to 12 residues. Before being chosen for sequencing, patients had shown CD8+CD57+ cell expansion by flow cytometry. The patients, all of them, had severe acquired aplastic anemia. The study profiled TCR beta VDJ and CDR3 using genomic DNA as template. MiXCR, run by TCRdb on the reads, gives a single entry per CDR3 protein. The sample carries hundreds of thousands of distinct CDR3 sequences, over 25% recorded once. Sequenced sample: sorted CD4+, CD8+, or CD8+CD57+ T cells (not recorded which) from PBMCs. This clonotype was obtained from a human donor with aplastic anemia. The chain has TRBV29-1 and TRBJ1-2; D is unresolved. CDR3 bases: TGCAGCGTTGAAGATGCTGCTCCGGGCTACACCTTC. It yields the protein CSVEDAAPGYTF.